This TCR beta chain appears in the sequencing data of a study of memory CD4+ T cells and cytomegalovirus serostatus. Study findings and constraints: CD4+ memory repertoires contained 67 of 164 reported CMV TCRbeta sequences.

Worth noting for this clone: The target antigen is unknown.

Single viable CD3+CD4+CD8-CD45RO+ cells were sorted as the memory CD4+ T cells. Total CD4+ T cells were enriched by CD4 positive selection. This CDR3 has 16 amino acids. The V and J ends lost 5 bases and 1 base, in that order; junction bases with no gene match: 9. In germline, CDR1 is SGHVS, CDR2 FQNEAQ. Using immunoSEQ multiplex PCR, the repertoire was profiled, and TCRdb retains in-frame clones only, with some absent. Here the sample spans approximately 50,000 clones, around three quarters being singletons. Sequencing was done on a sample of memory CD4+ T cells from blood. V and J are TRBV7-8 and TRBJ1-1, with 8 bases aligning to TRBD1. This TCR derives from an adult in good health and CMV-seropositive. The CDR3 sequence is CASSHRQGKPNTEAFF. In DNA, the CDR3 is TGTGCCAGCAGCCATAGACAGGGGAAGCCGAACACTGAAGCTTTCTTT.